This T cell receptor (beta chain) is from a study of CD8 T cells in ankylosing spondylitis. Germline V CDR1 and CDR2: SGDLS, YYNGEE. This CDR3 has 17 amino acids. One entry per CDR3 protein, called by TCRdb with MiXCR from the 5' RACE reads. The sample includes a few hundred thousand distinct CDR3 sequences, 15% to 20% of them seen just once. Turning to this clonotype: One end of the junction fails to match germline, which may point to a read error.

The clonotype was recovered from a male donor with ankylosing spondylitis or in good health (not recorded which). Sequenced material: blood, either unsorted or a sorted T cell fraction (not recorded which). The rearrangement uses TRBV9 and TRBJ2-3; 11 bases are shared with TRBD2. In DNA form, the CDR3 reads TGTGCCAGCAGCTTGGGACTAGCGGTGCTTCCCACAGATGCGCAGTATTTT. Translating it yields CASSLGLAVLPTDAQYF.